Reported below is one T cell receptor beta chain. The antigen remains undetermined. Other DNA sequences in this sample translate to the same CDR3. These data belong to a study of OX40 agonist ivuxolimab in advanced cancers. Study at large: Prior therapy, whether anti-PD-1, anti-PD-L1 or anti-CTLA-4, was allowed, and 35% to 40% had some.

Study findings and constraints: At doses 0.1 to 3.0 mg/kg, CD4+ and CD8+ clones expanded. The investigators did not determine what antigen specificity the expanded peripheral T cells had.

Trimming took off 3 bases at V and 1 base at J, with 9 bases between the two ends. CDR3 size: 14 residues. Looked up from germline, CDR1 is SEHNR and CDR2 is FQNEAQ (reference sequence). Assay used: immunoSEQ multiplex PCR; TCRdb lists only in-frame clones, some missing. The table records under 95,000 clones, about nine tenths of them present only once. The receptor's source is an adult with an advanced solid tumor such as melanoma, head and neck, liver or kidney cancer. J is TRBJ2-5 and V is TRBV7-9; tentative D call: TRBD2 (7 bases). Sequencing used CD4+ or CD8+ T cells sorted from blood, obtained in a trial of the OX40 agonist ivuxolimab. DNA for the CDR3: TGTGCCAGCAGCTTGGGAGGGGGCCAAGAGACCCAGTACTTC. Its protein is CASSLGGGQETQYF. Full variable domain (rest looked up from reference TRBV7-9 and TRBJ2-5): DTGVSQNPRHKITKRGQNVTFRCDPISEHNRLYWYRQTLGQGPEFLTYFQNEAQLEKSRLLSDRFSAERPKGSFSTLEIQRTEQGDSAMYLCASSLGGGQETQYFGPGTRLLVL.